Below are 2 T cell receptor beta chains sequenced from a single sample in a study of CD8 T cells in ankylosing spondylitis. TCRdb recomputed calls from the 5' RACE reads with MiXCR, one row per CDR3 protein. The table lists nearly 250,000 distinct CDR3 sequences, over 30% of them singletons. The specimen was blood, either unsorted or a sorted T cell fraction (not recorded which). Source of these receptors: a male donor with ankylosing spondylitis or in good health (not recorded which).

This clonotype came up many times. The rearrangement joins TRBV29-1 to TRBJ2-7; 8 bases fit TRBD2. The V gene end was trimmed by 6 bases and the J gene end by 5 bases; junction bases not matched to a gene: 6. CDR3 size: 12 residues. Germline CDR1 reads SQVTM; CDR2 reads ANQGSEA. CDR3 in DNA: TGCAGCGTCTCGGGGGGGATCAACGAGCAGTACTTC. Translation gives CSVSGGINEQYF.

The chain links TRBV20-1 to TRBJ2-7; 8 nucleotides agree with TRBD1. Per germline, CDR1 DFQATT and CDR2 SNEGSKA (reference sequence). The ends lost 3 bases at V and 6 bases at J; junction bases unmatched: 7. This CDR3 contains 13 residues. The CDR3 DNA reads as TGCAGTGCTAGTGGACAGGGCCCTGGCGAGCAGTACTTC. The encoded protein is CSASGQGPGEQYF.